A selection of T cell receptor beta chains follows, all from one sample in a study of blood T cell repertoires in COVID-19. Sequencing used immunoSEQ multiplex PCR; TCRdb keeps in-frame clones, though not all of them. Of under 300,000 clones in the sample, about 88% were seen once. Sample: peripheral blood. All receptors derive from a woman in her seventies with active or convalescent COVID-19. The CDR3 runs from the conserved cysteine through the conserved F or W. D genes are given only for firm matches. The size entry is marked missing in some rows and otherwise reads once, few, many or a size class.

size: NA
length: 15
J: TRBJ1-1
D: TRBD1
V: TRBV23-1
DNA: TGCGCCAGCATAGGGGGCCCGGGACAGGGCACTGAAGCTTTCTTT
CDR3: CASIGGPGQGTEAFF

size: NA
length: 14
J: TRBJ1-2
D: NA
V: TRBV9
DNA: TGTGCCAGCAGCCCATCAATCCCGGACATTGGCTACACCTTC
CDR3: CASSPSIPDIGYTF

size: NA
length: 14
J: TRBJ1-5
D: TRBD1
V: TRBV18
DNA: TGTGCCAGCTCACCAGGACAGGGAAATCAGCCCCAGCATTTT
CDR3: CASSPGQGNQPQHF

size: NA
length: 15
J: TRBJ1-5
D: TRBD1
V: TRBV9
DNA: TGTGCCAGCAGCGCAATGGGACAGGTCAATCAGCCCCAGCATTTT
CDR3: CASSAMGQVNQPQHF

size: NA
length: 14
J: TRBJ1-4
D: NA
V: TRBV10-3
DNA: TGTGCCATCAGTGGCGGTGCAACTAATGAAAAACTGTTTTTT
CDR3: CAISGGATNEKLFF

size: NA
length: 13
J: TRBJ2-1
D: TRBD1
V: TRBV5-1
DNA: TGCGCCAGCAGCTTAATAGTAGGGCAGGGGGAGTTCTTC
CDR3: CASSLIVGQGEFF

size: NA
length: 14
J: TRBJ2-3
D: TRBD2
V: TRBV4-2
DNA: TGTGCCAGCAGCCATGGAACTAGCGGTGATACGCAGTATTTT
CDR3: CASSHGTSGDTQYF

size: NA
length: 16
J: TRBJ2-2
D: TRBD1
V: TRBV10-2
DNA: TGCGCCAGCAGTGAGCCGTGGACAGGAGGAACCGGGGAGCTGTTTTTT
CDR3: CASSEPWTGGTGELFF

size: NA
length: 16
J: TRBJ1-1
D: NA
V: TRBV7-2
DNA: TGTGCCAGCAGCTTAGCGCGCGGGGGGGCACAGGCCAGAGCTTTCTTT
CDR3: CASSLARGGAQARAFF

size: NA
length: 15
J: TRBJ1-2
D: NA
V: TRBV20-1
DNA: TGCAGTGCTAGTGTACAGGACAGCTATAACTATGGCTACACCTTC
CDR3: CSASVQDSYNYGYTF

size: NA
length: 15
J: TRBJ1-4
D: NA
V: TRBV5-4
DNA: TGTGCCAGCAGTCCGCGCGGGGGAGACGGTGAAAAACTGTTTTTT
CDR3: CASSPRGGDGEKLFF

size: once
length: 18
J: TRBJ2-1
D: NA
V: TRBV11-2
DNA: TGTGCCAGCAGCGAATCCCCAAAGGGACACCCGAAAGACAATGAGCAGTTCTTC
CDR3: CASSESPKGHPKDNEQFF

size: NA
length: 16
J: TRBJ1-6
D: NA
V: TRBV5-1
DNA: TGCGCCAGTACCCGACAGGTGGGGTCCTATAATTCACCCCTCCACTTT
CDR3: CASTRQVGSYNSPLHF

size: NA
length: 13
J: TRBJ2-7
D: NA
V: TRBV14
DNA: TGTGCCAGCAGCCTCGACCTGACGGGCGAGCAGTACTTC
CDR3: CASSLDLTGEQYF

size: NA
length: 11
J: TRBJ1-1
D: NA
V: TRBV27
DNA: TGTGCCAGCCAATCGGCGGGTGAAGCTTTCTTT
CDR3: CASQSAGEAFF

size: NA
length: 14
J: TRBJ1-6
D: NA
V: TRBV2
DNA: TGTGCCACCGCCCCGCAGGGTGGGAATTCACCCCTCCACTTT
CDR3: CATAPQGGNSPLHF

size: NA
length: 15
J: TRBJ2-7
D: TRBD2
V: TRBV11-2
DNA: TGTGCCAGCAGCTCTCACGGGACTAGCATCGACGAGCAGTACTTC
CDR3: CASSSHGTSIDEQYF

size: NA
length: 14
J: TRBJ1-4
D: NA
V: TRBV28
DNA: TGTGCCAGCAGTTTTTACGGGGGTGGAGAAAAACTGTTTTTT
CDR3: CASSFYGGGEKLFF

size: NA
length: 14
J: TRBJ1-6
D: NA
V: TRBV2
DNA: TGTGCCAGCATCCCCGGGGCGGCGGGATCACCCCTCCACTTT
CDR3: CASIPGAAGSPLHF

size: NA
length: 18
J: TRBJ1-2
D: TRBD1
V: TRBV6-4
DNA: TGTGCCAGCAGTGAAACCGTGTCCACGACAGGGCGGTATGGTGGCTACACCTTC
CDR3: CASSETVSTTGRYGGYTF

size: NA
length: 13
J: TRBJ1-2
D: NA
V: TRBV4-2
DNA: TGTGCCAGCAGCCAAGATCCCTCCTTTGGCTACACCTTC
CDR3: CASSQDPSFGYTF

size: NA
length: 12
J: TRBJ2-5
D: NA
V: TRBV10-3
DNA: TGTGCCATCAGCCTCAACGGAGAGACCCAGTACTTC
CDR3: CAISLNGETQYF

size: NA
length: 17
J: TRBJ1-4
D: NA
V: TRBV4-3
DNA: TGCGCCAGCAGCCAAGAGCCCCCAGGGGCTACTAATGAAAAACTGTTTTTT
CDR3: CASSQEPPGATNEKLFF

size: NA
length: 15
J: TRBJ1-4
D: TRBD1
V: TRBV10-3
DNA: TGTGCCATCAGTGAGTCGAGGGGGCCTAGCGAAAAACTGTTTTTT
CDR3: CAISESRGPSEKLFF

size: NA
length: 13
J: TRBJ1-1
D: NA
V: TRBV25-1
DNA: TGTGCCAGCAGTCCTTCGGAGGTGGAGAAAGCTTTCTTT
CDR3: CASSPSEVEKAFF

size: NA
length: 16
J: TRBJ1-3
D: NA
V: TRBV6-5
DNA: TGTGCCAGCAGTTACGCGTCGACCCAGGGAGGAAACACCATATATTTT
CDR3: CASSYASTQGGNTIYF

size: NA
length: 14
J: TRBJ1-6
D: NA
V: TRBV2
DNA: TGTGCCAGCCGGGGGACCTCCTATAATTCACCCCTCCACTTT
CDR3: CASRGTSYNSPLHF

size: NA
length: 14
J: TRBJ1-2
D: NA
V: TRBV7-2
DNA: TGTGCCAGCAGCCCCAGGGAGGGGGGCGGAGGCTACACCTTC
CDR3: CASSPREGGGGYTF

size: few
length: 17
J: TRBJ2-6
D: TRBD1
V: TRBV10-1
DNA: TGCGCCAACCCTGGGGACAGGGTTTGCTCTGGGGCCAACGTCCTGACTTTC
CDR3: CANPGDRVCSGANVLTF

size: NA
length: 15
J: TRBJ2-2
D: NA
V: TRBV5-4
DNA: TGTGCCAGCAGCTTGGACGGGGGTGGGACCGGGGAGCTGTTTTTT
CDR3: CASSLDGGGTGELFF

size: NA
length: 13
J: TRBJ1-5
D: NA
V: TRBV6-5
DNA: TGTGCCAGCAGTTACATGAGGGATCAGCCCCAGCATTTT
CDR3: CASSYMRDQPQHF

size: NA
length: 14
J: TRBJ1-1
D: NA
V: TRBV21-1
DNA: TGTGCCAGCAGCAGGGAACAGGTCGGGCCCGAAGCTTTCTTT
CDR3: CASSREQVGPEAFF

size: NA
length: 15
J: TRBJ2-1
D: NA
V: TRBV5-1
DNA: TGCGCCAGCAGCCCCCGGGACTCTGCCTACAATGAGCAGTTCTTC
CDR3: CASSPRDSAYNEQFF

size: NA
length: 15
J: TRBJ1-2
D: TRBD1
V: TRBV27
DNA: TGTGCCAGCAGTACCGGGACAGGGGGGGGCTATGGCTACACCTTC
CDR3: CASSTGTGGGYGYTF

size: NA
length: 15
J: TRBJ2-2
D: TRBD2
V: TRBV27
DNA: TGTGCCAGCAGCATTCGGACTAGCGGGGAGGGGGAGCTGTTTTTT
CDR3: CASSIRTSGEGELFF

size: NA
length: 13
J: TRBJ1-5
D: TRBD1
V: TRBV24-1
DNA: TGTGCCACCCCGGGACAGGGTTGTCAGCCCCAGCATTTT
CDR3: CATPGQGCQPQHF

size: NA
length: 15
J: TRBJ1-2
D: NA
V: TRBV19
DNA: TGTGCCAGTCTACCCCAGGGGAGATTTAACTATGGCTACACCTTC
CDR3: CASLPQGRFNYGYTF

size: NA
length: 13
J: TRBJ2-3
D: NA
V: TRBV5-5
DNA: TGTGCCAGCCGCCTAGAGGGGGCAGATACGCAGTATTTT
CDR3: CASRLEGADTQYF

size: NA
length: 19
J: TRBJ1-6
D: NA
V: TRBV14
DNA: TGTGCCAGCAGCCAAGTCGTTGGAGGCCCGAGCTCCTATAATTCACCCCTCTACTTT
CDR3: CASSQVVGGPSSYNSPLYF

size: NA
length: 15
J: TRBJ1-1
D: TRBD1
V: TRBV27
DNA: TGTGCCAGCAGCCGGACAGGGGGGAGGAGCACTGAAGCTTTCTTT
CDR3: CASSRTGGRSTEAFF

size: NA
length: 12
J: TRBJ1-1
D: NA
V: TRBV7-8
DNA: TGTGCCAGCAGCTCTTCTGTGGGCCAAGCTTTCTTT
CDR3: CASSSSVGQAFF

size: NA
length: 19
J: TRBJ2-2
D: TRBD2
V: TRBV23-1
DNA: TGCGCCAGCGGCTGCCGGGGTCTAGCGGGGGGCCTCAACACCGGGGAGCTGTTTTTT
CDR3: CASGCRGLAGGLNTGELFF

size: once
length: 13
J: TRBJ1-6
D: TRBD1
V: TRBV27
DNA: TGTGCCAGCAGGTCGGACAGGAATTCACCCCTCCACTTT
CDR3: CASRSDRNSPLHF

size: NA
length: 14
J: TRBJ2-5
D: NA
V: TRBV19
DNA: TGTGCCAGTAGTCTTGGGACACTCCAAGAGACCCAGTACTTC
CDR3: CASSLGTLQETQYF

size: NA
length: 15
J: TRBJ1-4
D: NA
V: TRBV4-1
DNA: TGCGCCAGCAGCCAAGATAAGGGCCAGGGCGAAAAACTGTTTTTT
CDR3: CASSQDKGQGEKLFF

size: once
length: 13
J: TRBJ1-1
D: NA
V: TRBV12-3/TRBV12-4
DNA: TGTGCCAGCAGCTACGTTGAGAACACTGAAGCTTTCTTT
CDR3: CASSYVENTEAFF

size: once
length: 15
J: TRBJ2-6
D: NA
V: TRBV5-4
DNA: TGTGCCAGCAGCTTCCCGGGGTACCGGGCCAACGTCCTGACTTTC
CDR3: CASSFPGYRANVLTF

size: NA
length: 15
J: TRBJ1-1
D: TRBD1
V: TRBV10-3
DNA: TGTGCCATCAGTAGACAGGGGGGGGGCAACACTGAAGCTTTCTTT
CDR3: CAISRQGGGNTEAFF

size: NA
length: 16
J: TRBJ2-7
D: NA
V: TRBV24-1
DNA: TGTGCCACCAATGACCCCCCGGTGCAGACCGAGGTCGAGCAGTACTTC
CDR3: CATNDPPVQTEVEQYF

size: NA
length: 15
J: TRBJ1-6
D: TRBD1
V: TRBV5-1
DNA: TGCGCCAGCAGCTTGACAGGGGCAGATAATTCACCCCTCCACTTT
CDR3: CASSLTGADNSPLHF

size: NA
length: 13
J: TRBJ2-3
D: NA
V: TRBV5-1
DNA: TGCGCCAGCAGCTTGGGAGGGTCCCGTACGCAGTATTTT
CDR3: CASSLGGSRTQYF